The subject of this entry is one T cell receptor (beta chain). Antigen specificity is unknown. Per donor, at least one pre-ART and at least two post-ART PBMC samples were obtained. Amounts of roughly 0.85-10 million cryopreserved PBMC were held in the samples before DNA extraction. This was the immunoSEQ v3.0 assay at survey level. The assay was immunoSEQ multiplex PCR, and TCRdb's table has in-frame clones only and misses some. The sample yields about 20,000 clones, 85% to 95% seen once. The data belong to a study of long-term antiretroviral therapy in people with HIV. General observations from the study: Every time point showed a repertoire led by clones expanded before ART. Once patients were on ART, diversity went higher but still fell short of transplant donor controls.

Trimming stripped 2 bases from V and 6 bases from J, with 8 bases between. This CDR3 is 14 amino acids long. From germline, CDR1 is PRHDT and CDR2 FYEKMQ (reference sequence). The gene calls are TRBV13 and TRBJ1-6; unclear D gene. The material sequenced was unsorted PBMCs, taken 4.4 years after starting antiretroviral therapy. This sequence was found in a woman aged 45-59 years with HIV. The CDR3 sequence is CASSLRQANSPLHF. The DNA for the CDR3 is TGTGCCAGCAGCTTAAGGCAAGCTAATTCACCCCTCCACTTT.